This TCR beta chain was found in a study of blood T cell repertoires in COVID-19. Using immunoSEQ multiplex PCR, the repertoire was profiled, and TCRdb retains in-frame clones only, with some absent. The repertoire holds about 200,000 clones, about nine tenths seen once, with about 1.7% in the top ten. CDR1 is LGHDT, CDR2 YNNKEL, per germline (reference sequence). With 6 bases removed from V and 8 bases from J, the gap between germline ends came to 16 bases. The CDR3 spans 13 residues. The sequenced sample was peripheral blood. This clonotype was sampled from a man between 18 and 35 years old with active or convalescent COVID-19. The V and J genes are TRBV3-1 (or the pseudogene TRBV3-2) and TRBJ1-2, with D unresolved. CDR3 loop: CASRAASGGGYTF. CDR3 DNA sequence: TGTGCCAGCAGGGCCGCCAGCGGCGGGGGCTACACCTTC.